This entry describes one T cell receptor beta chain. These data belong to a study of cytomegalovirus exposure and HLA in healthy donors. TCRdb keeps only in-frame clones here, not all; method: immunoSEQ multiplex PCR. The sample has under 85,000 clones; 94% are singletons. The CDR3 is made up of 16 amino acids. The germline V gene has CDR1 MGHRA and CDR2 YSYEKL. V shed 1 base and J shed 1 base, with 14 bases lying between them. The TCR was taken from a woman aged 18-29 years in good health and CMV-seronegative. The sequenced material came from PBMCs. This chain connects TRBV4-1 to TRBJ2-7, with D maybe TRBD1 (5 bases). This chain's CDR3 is CASSQGDDSPSYEQYF. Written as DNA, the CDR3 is TGCGCCAGCAGCCAAGGGGATGACAGTCCTTCCTACGAGCAGTACTTC.